The sequence of this T cell receptor beta chain was determined in a study of blood T cell repertoires in COVID-19. The overall study: From the United States, Italy and Spain came samples of acute and convalescent COVID-19. PBMCs, B-cell-depleted T cells, or T cells provided the cDNA or gDNA that made up the material.

Followed longitudinally, the Seattle patients had been enrolled during active infection. In the study's own analysis: Amplification with reference gene primers provided the estimates of nucleated cell counts. Clones were read by immunoSEQ multiplex PCR, and TCRdb kept only the in-frame ones, dropping some. Clonal size and the V and J genes are those of that table, whereas D and trimming came from the DNA. The profile shows 300,000 to 400,000 clones, approximately 86% of them singletons. Between the trimmed V and J ends, which lost 3 bases and 5 bases, there was a span of 14 bases. Germline lookup yields CDR1 KGHSH and CDR2 LQKENI. The CDR3 has 14 amino acids.

V usage is TRBV18 and J usage is TRBJ2-7, with D possibly matching TRBD1 (5 bases). The sequence was collected from a woman in her fifties or sixties with COVID-19, enrolled during active disease. Source material: peripheral blood. The CDR3 nucleotides read TGTGCCAGCTCACCCTCTAGGGGTGGGGACGAGCAGTACTTC. It specifies CASSPSRGGDEQYF.